Sequencing of this T cell receptor beta chain was carried out in a study of control samples from healthy donors and cancer patients. Repertoires were generated with immunoSEQ multiplex PCR, while TCRdb's copy carries only in-frame clones and drops some. Of some 65,000 clones in the sample, 75% to 90% were seen once. The clonotype originates from a woman aged 50 to 60 with lung cancer. The specimen sequenced was PBMCs.

CDR3 amino acids: CASSLGGGGLRDTEAFF. CDR3 bases: TGTGCCAGCAGCTTAGGGGGAGGGGGCCTGCGGGACACTGAAGCTTTCTTT. The chain couples TRBV11-2 to TRBJ1-1, with 7 bases fitting TRBD1. After removal of 1 base from V and 3 bases from J, the junction contained 11 bases not matched to a gene. The CDR3 has 17 residues. CDR1 and CDR2 from the germline V gene are SGHAT and FQNNGV. The entire variable domain, with the rest obtained from reference TRBV11-2 and TRBJ1-1, is as follows: EAGVAQSPRYKIIEKRQSVAFWCNPISGHATLYWYQQILGQGPKLLIQFQNNGVVDDSQLPKDRFSAERLKGVDSTLKIQPAKLEDSAVYLCASSLGGGGLRDTEAFFGQGTRLTVV.